These T cell receptor beta chains were read from a single sample in a study of regulatory T cells in long-lasting Graves disease. In TCRdb, the multiplex PCR reads were re-called with MiXCR into one record per CDR3 protein. The sample yields a few hundred thousand distinct CDR3 sequences, around 15% seen once. Another study also made use of these data, one on T cells in Graves' hyperthyroidism and ophthalmopathy.

The sequencing used peripheral blood mononuclear cells (PBMCs), collected at new diagnosis, from a patient treated with antithyroid drugs. These receptors originate from a woman between 18 and 30 years old with Graves disease. CDR3s include the opening cysteine and the closing phenylalanine or tryptophan. D genes are given only for firm matches. Part of the rows lack a size; the others show once, few, many or a class for expanded clones.

D	size	J	V	DNA	CDR3
NA	many	TRBJ1-6	TRBV28	TGTGCCAGCAGTTTGACCGGGCCCCAAGGTTCACCCCTCCACTTT	CASSLTGPQGSPLHF
TRBD2	many	TRBJ2-1	TRBV28	TGTGCCAGCAGTTTATCCCGGACTAGCGGGAGGGGTGAGCAGTTCTTC	CASSLSRTSGRGEQFF
NA	many	TRBJ1-5	TRBV9	TGTGCCAGCAGCGTAGCTCCAGACAGCAATCAGCCCCAGCATTTT	CASSVAPDSNQPQHF
NA	NA	TRBJ2-7	TRBV20-1	TGCAGTGCTAGGGGCCCCGTTTCGGTCGAGCAGTACTTC	CSARGPVSVEQYF
TRBD2	many	TRBJ2-2	TRBV20-1	TGCAGTGCTCCGGGACTAGCGGGAGATAATAGCACCGGGGAGCTGTTTTTT	CSAPGLAGDNSTGELFF
NA	many	TRBJ1-6	TRBV12-3/TRBV12-4	TGTGCCAGCAGCCCGGTGGGGGGTAGGTCACCCCTCCACTTT	CASSPVGGRSPLHF
NA	many	TRBJ2-7	TRBV28	TGTGCCAGCAGTCCCGCGCCGGGGTATTACGAGCAGTACTTC	CASSPAPGYYEQYF
NA	many	TRBJ2-1	TRBV12-5	TGTGCTAGTGGTCCCTCGGGACTTTCCTACAATGAGCAGTTCTTC	CASGPSGLSYNEQFF
TRBD1	many	TRBJ1-2	TRBV12-3/TRBV12-4	TGTGCCAGCAGCTCGGACAGGGTATATGGCTACACCTTC	CASSSDRVYGYTF
NA	NA	TRBJ2-1	TRBV7-9	TGTGCCAGCAGCCACCGGGAATCCTACAATGAGCAGTTCTTC	CASSHRESYNEQFF
TRBD2	few	TRBJ2-1	TRBV19	TGTGCCAGTAGTATCGGACTAGCGGAGTACAATGAGCAGTTCTTC	CASSIGLAEYNEQFF
NA	few	TRBJ1-6	TRBV11-2	TGTGCCAGCAGCCGAAGCAATTCACCCCTCCACTTT	CASSRSNSPLHF
TRBD2	NA	TRBJ2-2	TRBV27	TGTGCCAGCAGTTTATTCGCTAGCGGGAGGGCTTTAGAGCTGTTTTTT	CASSLFASGRALELFF
NA	few	TRBJ2-1	TRBV20-1	TGCAGTGCTAGAGATCTTAGTCCTAGCTCCTACAATGAGCAGTTCTTC	CSARDLSPSSYNEQFF
TRBD2	NA	TRBJ2-3	TRBV27	TGTGCCAGCAGTCCTGTTCAGCGGGAGATCCCAGATACGCAGTATTTT	CASSPVQREIPDTQYF
TRBD1	many	TRBJ1-3	TRBV7-8	TGTGCCAGCAGCTTAGTTCCGGGACAGACTGGAAACACCATATATTTT	CASSLVPGQTGNTIYF
NA	few	TRBJ2-4	TRBV4-1	TGCGCCAGCAGCCAAACCGGGGCGAGGGAAAACATTCAGTACTTC	CASSQTGARENIQYF
TRBD2	many	TRBJ2-1	TRBV28	TGTGCCAGCAGTCACCCGGGACTAGCGGGAGTCCGCAATGAGCAGTTCTTC	CASSHPGLAGVRNEQFF
NA	few	TRBJ2-3	TRBV20-1	TGCAGTGCCAACCGGGACCCGAGGCCAGATACGCAGTATTTT	CSANRDPRPDTQYF
NA	many	TRBJ1-2	TRBV2	TGTGCCAGCGGAACCGAAGTTAACTATGGCTACACCTTC	CASGTEVNYGYTF
TRBD1	NA	TRBJ1-2	TRBV24-1	TGTGCCACCAGTGATTCCAGGACAGGGGCGGACTATGGCTACACCTTC	CATSDSRTGADYGYTF
TRBD2	many	TRBJ2-3	TRBV12-3/TRBV12-4	TGTGCCAACCGACCGGGACTAGCGGGTACAGATACGCAGTATTTT	CANRPGLAGTDTQYF
NA	few	TRBJ1-3	TRBV5-6	TGTGCCAGCAGCTTCGACAGAAGGTTAAACACCATATATTTT	CASSFDRRLNTIYF
NA	many	TRBJ1-6	TRBV30	TGTGCCTGGACTCAGGGGTTGGGATCACCCCTCCACTTT	CAWTQGLGSPLHF
NA	many	TRBJ2-1	TRBV20-1	TGCAGTGCTAGAGAGGGAAATGAGCAGTTCTTC	CSAREGNEQFF
TRBD2	many	TRBJ2-7	TRBV7-2	TGTGCCAGCAGCTTAGCCGGGACTAGCGGGAGTATATACGAGCAGTACTTC	CASSLAGTSGSIYEQYF
NA	few	TRBJ2-4	TRBV7-8	TGTGCCAGCAGCCCCATTCGTTTTCTCTTCATGACCAAAAACATTCAGTACTTC	CASSPIRFLFMTKNIQYF
NA	NA	TRBJ2-5	TRBV28	TGTGCCAGCAGTTTGCAGCCATGGGGGGCGCAGGGAGAGACCCAGTACTTC	CASSLQPWGAQGETQYF
NA	NA	TRBJ1-2	TRBV7-9	TGTGCCAGCAAAAAAGCTGAAGAGGATGGCTACACCTTC	CASKKAEEDGYTF
NA	NA	TRBJ2-7	TRBV7-2	TGTGCCAGCAGCTTAAGGTTGCAGAACCCCGAGCAGTACTTC	CASSLRLQNPEQYF
TRBD2	NA	TRBJ2-7	TRBV20-1	TGCAGTGCTTCGGGAGGGGAAGCTTACGAGCAGTACTTC	CSASGGEAYEQYF
TRBD1	NA	TRBJ2-7	TRBV18	TGTGCCAGCTCGGCAGGGACAGACTACGAGCAGTACTTC	CASSAGTDYEQYF
TRBD1	NA	TRBJ2-2	TRBV27	TGTGCCAGCAGTACACGGGACAGGATGAACACCGGGGAGCTGTTTTTT	CASSTRDRMNTGELFF
NA	NA	TRBJ1-2	TRBV15	TGTGCCACCAGCGGGGGGGCTAGCTACACCTTC	CATSGGASYTF
TRBD2	once	TRBJ2-1	TRBV5-6	TGTGCCAGCAGCCGTGGACTAGCGGGAGCCTTAAATGAGCAGTTCTTC	CASSRGLAGALNEQFF
NA	NA	TRBJ2-7	TRBV6-4	TGTGCCAGCATTGGGACGGGAGTAAGCGAGCAGTACTTC	CASIGTGVSEQYF
NA	few	TRBJ1-1	TRBV4-1	TGCGCCAGCAGCCAAGATATGGGGGCGAACACTGAAGCTTTCTTT	CASSQDMGANTEAFF
TRBD1	many	TRBJ1-6	TRBV20-1	TGCAGTGCCTTCGAGGGGGCCCCTAATTCACCCCTCCACTTT	CSAFEGAPNSPLHF
TRBD1	NA	TRBJ2-1	TRBV7-2	TGTGCCAGCAGCCCCCAGGGGGAGACTACTACTGAGCAGTTCTTC	CASSPQGETTTEQFF
TRBD2	NA	TRBJ2-7	TRBV20-1	TGCAGTGCTAGAGTTGGTAGCGGGAGCCCCTACGAGCAGTACTTC	CSARVGSGSPYEQYF
NA	many	TRBJ2-7	TRBV12-3/TRBV12-4	TGTGCCAGCAGTTTCGGGGGCCTGTCCTCCTACGAGCAGTACTTC	CASSFGGLSSYEQYF
NA	many	TRBJ2-1	TRBV6-2/TRBV6-3	TGTGCCAGCACCCAATTAGGTGAGCAGTTCTTC	CASTQLGEQFF
NA	few	TRBJ2-7	TRBV29-1	TGCAGCGTTGACGGGACCTCATCCCCCCACGAGCAGTACTTC	CSVDGTSSPHEQYF
NA	many	TRBJ2-1	TRBV28	TGTGCCAGCAGTCCTTTAGGGGAGCAGTTCTTC	CASSPLGEQFF
TRBD1	few	TRBJ1-3	TRBV9	TGTGCCAGCAGCGCGGGACAGCTTTTCTCTGGAAACACCATATATTTT	CASSAGQLFSGNTIYF
NA	NA	TRBJ1-1	TRBV9	TGTGCCAGCAGCTTACACCCAGGGATTGGGTATAGTACTGAAGCTTTCTTT	CASSLHPGIGYSTEAFF